This is a list of T cell receptor beta chains from one sample in a study of monozygotic twins with inflammatory bowel disease. TCRdb re-called the 5' RACE reads and shows each CDR3 protein once, DNA omitted. The sample is made up of about 210,000 distinct CDR3 sequences, and the top ten hold 1.5% to 2% of it. The sequencing input was blood. The receptors derive from a human donor with ulcerative colitis or Crohn's disease, or a healthy co-twin of an affected twin (not recorded which). The CDR3 runs from the conserved cysteine through the conserved F or W. Each record gives: J gene, V gene, CDR3 protein.

>TRBJ1-4|TRBV18
CASSNRRDDREKLFF
>TRBJ1-1|TRBV5-1
CASSLQGMNTEAFF
>TRBJ1-5|TRBV12-3/TRBV12-4
CASSRSGFNQPQHF
>TRBJ2-7|TRBV7-6
CASSLRMGENYEQYF
>TRBJ1-5|TRBV7-8
CASSPRHHATGNQPQHF
>TRBJ2-1|TRBV5-1
CASSLAAGIGDEQFF
>TRBJ2-1|TRBV5-1
CASSVMAASYNEQFF
>TRBJ1-2|TRBV5-6
CASSLMRGGYTF
>TRBJ2-1|TRBV12-3/TRBV12-4
CASSRTSGGVNEQFF
>TRBJ1-2|TRBV4-1
CASSARNSHALYGYTF
>TRBJ2-4|TRBV2
CASSEVSRQDIQYF
>TRBJ2-7|TRBV5-1
CASSLRDRESEQYF